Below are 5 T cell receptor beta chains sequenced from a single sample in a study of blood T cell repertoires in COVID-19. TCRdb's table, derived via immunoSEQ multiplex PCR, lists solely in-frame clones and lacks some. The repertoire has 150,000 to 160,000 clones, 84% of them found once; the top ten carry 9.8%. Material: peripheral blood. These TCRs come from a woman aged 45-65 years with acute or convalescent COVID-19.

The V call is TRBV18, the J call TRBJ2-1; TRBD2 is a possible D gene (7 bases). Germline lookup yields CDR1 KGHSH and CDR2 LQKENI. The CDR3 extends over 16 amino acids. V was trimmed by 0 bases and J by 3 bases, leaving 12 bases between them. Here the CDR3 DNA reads TGTGCCAGCTCACCACCGGGGGGGCTAATCTACAATGAGCAGTTCTTC. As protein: CASSPPGGLIYNEQFF. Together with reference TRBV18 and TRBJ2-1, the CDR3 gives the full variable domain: NAGVMQNPRHLVRRRGQEARLRCSPMKGHSHVYWYRQLPEEGLKFMVYLQKENIIDESGMPKERFSAEFPKEGPSILRIQQVVRGDSAAYFCASSPPGGLIYNEQFFGPGTRLTVL.

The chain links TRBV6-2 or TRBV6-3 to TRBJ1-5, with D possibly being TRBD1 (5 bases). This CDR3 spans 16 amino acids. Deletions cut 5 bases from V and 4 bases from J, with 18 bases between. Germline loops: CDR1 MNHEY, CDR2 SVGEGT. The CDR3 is CASSLYGGGRNQPQHF. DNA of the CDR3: TGTGCCAGCAGTCTTTACGGGGGAGGGAGGAATCAGCCCCAGCATTTT.

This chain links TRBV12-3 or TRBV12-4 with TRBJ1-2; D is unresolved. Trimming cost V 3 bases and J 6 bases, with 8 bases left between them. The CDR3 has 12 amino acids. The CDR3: CASSFYADGYTF. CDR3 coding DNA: TGTGCCAGCAGTTTCTACGCTGATGGCTACACCTTC.

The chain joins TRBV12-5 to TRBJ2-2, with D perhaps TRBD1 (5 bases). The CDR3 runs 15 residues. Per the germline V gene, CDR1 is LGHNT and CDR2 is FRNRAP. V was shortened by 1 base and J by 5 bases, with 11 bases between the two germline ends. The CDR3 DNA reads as TGTGCTAGTGGTTTGGGCCAGGGAAGAACCGGGGAGCTGTTTTTT. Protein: CASGLGQGRTGELFF.

This CDR3 reads CASSYIGLASETQYF. CDR3 DNA sequence: TGTGCCAGCAGCTATATAGGACTAGCTTCAGAGACCCAGTACTTC. J is TRBJ2-5 and V is TRBV7-8, with 8 bases identical to TRBD2. CDR1 and CDR2 (germline): SGHVS, FQNEAQ. This CDR3 comprises 15 residues. The J segment lost 4 bases and the V segment lost 4 bases, leaving 8 bases of the junction unmatched.